Included here is one T cell receptor (beta chain) sequence, with context. The CDR3 has 18 amino acids. V shed 4 bases and J shed 6 bases, with 27 bases lying between them. Germline loops: CDR1 SGHTA, CDR2 FQGNSA. These data are taken from a study of T cells in Graves' hyperthyroidism and ophthalmopathy. RNA transcripts provided the source from which TCR beta CDR3 regions were amplified. The primer set for the first-round RT-PCR of the TCR CDR3 was HTBI. Via MiXCR, TCRdb re-called the multiplex PCR reads, giving one row per CDR3 protein. This table holds approximately 870,000 distinct CDR3 sequences, 38% found once.

What was sequenced was blood. This TCR derives from a man between 18 and 35 years old with Graves' hyperthyroidism. This chain joins TRBV7-2 and TRBJ1-2; a possible D gene is TRBD1 (6 bases). This CDR3 reads CASSWPGELQGSVDGYTF. The DNA for the CDR3 is TGTGCCAGCAGCTGGCCAGGGGAGCTCCAGGGCAGTGTCGATGGCTACACCTTC.